Below, one TCR beta chain is given with its context. As yet, its antigen is unknown. These data are taken from a study of T-cell memory formation after mild COVID-19. Study outcomes and limitations: Those CD4+ clones that contracted were mainly in CM and EM (CD8+ ones in EMRA). There was a balanced CD4/CD8 profile in clones contracting day 15 to 85, and later expanders leaned CD4+. SARS-CoV-2 specificity of second-wave clones peaking day 37 was unconfirmed.

Trimming cost V 1 base and J 4 bases, with 10 bases left between them. CDR1 and CDR2 from the germline V gene are SGHTA and FQGNSA. The CDR3 has 14 residues. TCRdb ran MiXCR on the 5' RACE reads and lists one entry per CDR3 protein. The sample contains under 300,000 distinct CDR3 sequences, roughly 10% of which appear only once. Sequencing was performed on PBMCs or a T cell subset sorted from them (not recorded which). The J gene is TRBJ1-1, the V gene TRBV7-2; D not certain. The TCR originated in a man aged 18 to 29 who had mild COVID-19 (a few samples of this study predate the infection). Cell type and time point are not known. The CDR3 nucleotides are TGTGCCAGCAGCTTAGATCCTCCGGGCACTGAAGCTTTCTTT. It codes for CASSLDPPGTEAFF.